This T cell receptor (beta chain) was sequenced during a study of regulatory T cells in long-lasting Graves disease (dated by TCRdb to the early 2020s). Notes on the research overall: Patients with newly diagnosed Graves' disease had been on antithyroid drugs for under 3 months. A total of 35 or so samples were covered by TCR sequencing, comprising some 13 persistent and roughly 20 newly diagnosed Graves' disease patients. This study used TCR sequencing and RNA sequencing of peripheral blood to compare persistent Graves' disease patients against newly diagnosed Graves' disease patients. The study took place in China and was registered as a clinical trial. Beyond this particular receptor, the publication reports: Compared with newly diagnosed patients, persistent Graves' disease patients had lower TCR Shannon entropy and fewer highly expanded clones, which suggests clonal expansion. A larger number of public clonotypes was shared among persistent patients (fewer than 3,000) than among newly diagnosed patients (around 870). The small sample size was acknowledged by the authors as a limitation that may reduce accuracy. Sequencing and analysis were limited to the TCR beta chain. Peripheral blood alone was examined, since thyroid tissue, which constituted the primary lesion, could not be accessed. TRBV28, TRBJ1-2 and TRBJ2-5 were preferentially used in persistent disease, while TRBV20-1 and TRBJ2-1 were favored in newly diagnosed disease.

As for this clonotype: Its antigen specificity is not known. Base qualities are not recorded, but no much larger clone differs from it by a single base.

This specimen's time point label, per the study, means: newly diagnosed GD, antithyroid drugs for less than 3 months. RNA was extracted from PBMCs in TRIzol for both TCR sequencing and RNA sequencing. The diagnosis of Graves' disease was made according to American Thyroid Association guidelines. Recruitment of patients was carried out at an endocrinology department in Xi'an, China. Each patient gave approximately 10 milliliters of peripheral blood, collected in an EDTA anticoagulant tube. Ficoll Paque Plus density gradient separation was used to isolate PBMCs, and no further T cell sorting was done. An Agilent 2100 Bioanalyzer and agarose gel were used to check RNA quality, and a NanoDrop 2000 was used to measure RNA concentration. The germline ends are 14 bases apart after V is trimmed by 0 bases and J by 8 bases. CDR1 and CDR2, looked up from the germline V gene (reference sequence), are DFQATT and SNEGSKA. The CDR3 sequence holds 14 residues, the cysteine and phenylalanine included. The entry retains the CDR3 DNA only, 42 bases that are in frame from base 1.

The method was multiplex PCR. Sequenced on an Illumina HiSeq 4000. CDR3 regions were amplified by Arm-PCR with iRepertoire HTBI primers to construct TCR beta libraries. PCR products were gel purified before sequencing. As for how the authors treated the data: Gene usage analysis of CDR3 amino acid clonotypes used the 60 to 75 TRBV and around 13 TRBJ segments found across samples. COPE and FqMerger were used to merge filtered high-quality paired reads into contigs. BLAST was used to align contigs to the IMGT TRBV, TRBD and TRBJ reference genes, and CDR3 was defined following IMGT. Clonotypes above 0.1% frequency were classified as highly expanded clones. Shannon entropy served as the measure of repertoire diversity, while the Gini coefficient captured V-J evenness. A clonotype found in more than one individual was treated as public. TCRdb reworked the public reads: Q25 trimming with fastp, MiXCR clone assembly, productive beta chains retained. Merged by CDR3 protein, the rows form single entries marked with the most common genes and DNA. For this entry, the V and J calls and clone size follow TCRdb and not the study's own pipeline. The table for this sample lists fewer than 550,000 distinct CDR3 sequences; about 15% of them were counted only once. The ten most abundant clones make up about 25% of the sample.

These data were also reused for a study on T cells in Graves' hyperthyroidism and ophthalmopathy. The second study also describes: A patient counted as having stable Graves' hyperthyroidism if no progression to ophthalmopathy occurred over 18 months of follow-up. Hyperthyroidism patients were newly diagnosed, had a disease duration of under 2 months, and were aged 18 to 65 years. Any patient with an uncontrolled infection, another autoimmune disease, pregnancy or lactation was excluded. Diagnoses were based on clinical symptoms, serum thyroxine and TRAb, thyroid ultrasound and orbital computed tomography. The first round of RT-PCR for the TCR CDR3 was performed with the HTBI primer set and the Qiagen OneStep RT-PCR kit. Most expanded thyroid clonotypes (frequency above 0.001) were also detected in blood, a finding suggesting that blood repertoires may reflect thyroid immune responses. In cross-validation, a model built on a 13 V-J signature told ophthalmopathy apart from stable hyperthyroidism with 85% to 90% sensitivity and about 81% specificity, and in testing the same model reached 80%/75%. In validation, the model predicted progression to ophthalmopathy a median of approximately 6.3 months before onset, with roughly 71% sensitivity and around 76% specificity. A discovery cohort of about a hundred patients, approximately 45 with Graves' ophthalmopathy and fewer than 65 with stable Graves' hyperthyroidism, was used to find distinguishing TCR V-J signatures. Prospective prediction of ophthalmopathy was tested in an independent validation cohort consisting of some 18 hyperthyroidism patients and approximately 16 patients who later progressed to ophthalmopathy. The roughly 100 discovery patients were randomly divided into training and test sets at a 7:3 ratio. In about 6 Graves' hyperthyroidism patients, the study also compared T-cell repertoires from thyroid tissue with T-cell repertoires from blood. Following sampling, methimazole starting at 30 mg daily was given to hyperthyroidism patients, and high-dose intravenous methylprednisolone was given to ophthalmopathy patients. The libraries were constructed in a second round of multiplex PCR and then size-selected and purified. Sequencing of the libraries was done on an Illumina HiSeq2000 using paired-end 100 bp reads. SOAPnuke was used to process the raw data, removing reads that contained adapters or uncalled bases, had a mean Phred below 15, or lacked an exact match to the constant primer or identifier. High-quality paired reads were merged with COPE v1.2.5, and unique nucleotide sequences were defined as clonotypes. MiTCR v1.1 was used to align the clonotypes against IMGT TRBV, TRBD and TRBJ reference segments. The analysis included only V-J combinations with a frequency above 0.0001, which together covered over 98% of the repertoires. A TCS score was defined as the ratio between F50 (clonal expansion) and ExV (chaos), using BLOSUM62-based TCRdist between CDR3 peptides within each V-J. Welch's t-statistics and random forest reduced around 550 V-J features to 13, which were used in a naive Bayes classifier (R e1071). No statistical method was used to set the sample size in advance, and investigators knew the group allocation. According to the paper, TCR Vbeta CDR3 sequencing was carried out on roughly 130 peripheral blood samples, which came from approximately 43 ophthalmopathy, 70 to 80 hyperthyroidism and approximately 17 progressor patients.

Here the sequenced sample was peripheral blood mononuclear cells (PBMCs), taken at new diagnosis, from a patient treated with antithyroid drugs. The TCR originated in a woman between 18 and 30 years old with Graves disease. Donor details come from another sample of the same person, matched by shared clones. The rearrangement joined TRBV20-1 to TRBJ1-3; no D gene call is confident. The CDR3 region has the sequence CSARDQDAPDTIYF. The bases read TGCAGTGCTAGAGATCAGGACGCCCCAGACACCATATATTTT.